Following are 18 T cell receptor beta chains from one sample sequenced in a study of identical twins. TCRdb reprocessed the 5' RACE reads via MiXCR and lists one record per CDR3 protein. The sample yields just under 550,000 distinct CDR3 sequences, 13% to 15% seen once. These data are also associated with another study on yellow fever vaccine responses in identical twins.

Source material: CD4+ T cells sorted from blood. These receptors all stem from a woman aged 18-29 years in good health.

There are a few counts of this clonotype. The V and J genes are TRBV10-3 and TRBJ2-1, with 7 bases lining up with TRBD2. J lost 8 bases, V lost 3 bases, and 7 bases had no gene match. Germline V gene sequence: CDR1 ENHRY, CDR2 SYGVKD. The CDR3 totals 14 residues. CDR3 nucleotides: TGTGCCATCAGTGACGGACTAGTAGGGGATGAGCAGTTCTTC. Protein: CAISDGLVGDEQFF.

The CDR3: CASSEGAAGQPQHF. The CDR3 DNA is TGTGCCAGCAGTGAAGGGGCCGCGGGGCAGCCCCAGCATTTT. The chain employs TRBV6-1 and TRBJ1-5; D unclear. The CDR3 consists of 14 residues. V lost 1 base and J 7 bases, leaving 11 bases between the germline ends. The germline gives CDR1 MNHNS, CDR2 SASEGT.

This clonotype was counted a few times. J is TRBJ2-1 and V is TRBV28; TRBD1 or TRBD2 may be the D gene (5 bases each). The V gene's germline CDR1 is MDHEN and CDR2 SYDVKM. The V end lost 5 bases, the J end lost 12 bases, and 23 bases lay between the germline ends. There are 15 residues in the CDR3. The CDR3 is CASSPAPSGTQGQFF. The CDR3 DNA is TGTGCCAGCAGTCCTGCACCTTCCGGGACCCAAGGGCAGTTCTTC.

This clonotype occurred a few times. This chain joins TRBV20-1 and TRBJ2-5; D is perhaps TRBD2 (5 bases). Trimming shortened V by 7 bases and J by 5 bases, and 11 bases separated the two germline ends. Per germline, CDR1 DFQATT and CDR2 SNEGSKA (reference sequence). The CDR3 totals 11 residues. CDR3: CSVEERETQYF. In nucleotides, the CDR3 is TGCAGTGTTGAGGAGCGGGAGACCCAGTACTTC.

This clonotype showed up just a few times. V usage is TRBV11-2 and J usage is TRBJ1-4, with D unresolved. Germline V lookup: CDR1 SGHAT, CDR2 FQNNGV. Trimming removed 5 bases at V and 7 bases at J, with 14 bases between. This CDR3 has 14 residues. CDR3 bases: TGTGCCAGCAGCCGAACAGAGAAGAGTGAAAAACTGTTTTTT. It encodes CASSRTEKSEKLFF.

The chain recombines TRBV25-1 with TRBJ2-7; D is undetermined. The CDR3 spans 14 residues. Trimming removed 9 bases from V and 0 bases from J, with 15 bases in between. The V gene's germline CDR1 is MGHDK and CDR2 SYGVNS. CDR3 bases: TGTGCCAGTAGGAAAACGGGCAGCTCCTACGAGCAGTACTTC. Amino acids: CASRKTGSSYEQYF.

This clonotype turned up a few times. The genes are TRBV11-2 and TRBJ2-1; D uncertain. With 4 bases removed from V and 3 bases from J, the gap between germline ends came to 13 bases. The CDR3 is 15 residues long. Germline-derived CDR1 and CDR2 are SGHAT and FQNNGV. The CDR3 DNA is TGTGCCAGCAGCTGGGTAGATACTCACTACAATGAGCAGTTCTTC. Its protein is CASSWVDTHYNEQFF.

The V and J genes are TRBV5-1 and TRBJ2-3, with 8 positions matching TRBD1. Germline lookup yields CDR1 SGHRS and CDR2 YFSETQ. V shed 9 bases and J 0 bases; nucleotides not matched to a gene: 12. The CDR3 consists of 16 residues. CDR3 nucleotide sequence: TGCGCCAACCCCCAGGGGGACAGGATAAGCACAGATACGCAGTATTTT. This gives the protein CANPQGDRISTDTQYF.

V usage is TRBV18 and J usage is TRBJ2-1, with D tentatively TRBD2 (5 bases). In germline, CDR1 is KGHSH, CDR2 LQKENI. Trimming took 3 bases from V and 0 from J, leaving 9 bases between them. This CDR3 comprises 15 residues. CDR3 bases: TGTGCCAGCTCACCCTCCGAGGGCTCCTACAATGAGCAGTTCTTC. It specifies CASSPSEGSYNEQFF.

This chain links TRBV5-1 with TRBJ2-5; D is perhaps TRBD2 (5 bases). Germline CDR1 and CDR2: SGHRS and YFSETQ. CDR3 length: 15 residues. V shed 3 bases and J shed 0 bases, with 12 bases lying between them. Here the CDR3 reads CASSSYRGNQETQYF. The CDR3 DNA sequence: TGCGCCAGCAGCTCCTACCGGGGTAACCAAGAGACCCAGTACTTC.

This clonotype was observed a handful of times. The gene calls are TRBV29-1 and TRBJ2-1; no definite D call. CDR1 and CDR2 from the germline V gene are SQVTM and ANQGSEA. This CDR3 is 15 amino acids long. Trimming removed 6 bases from V and 0 bases from J, with 15 bases in between. CDR3 sequence: CSVPPGPSSYNEQFF. The DNA of the CDR3 is TGCAGCGTACCCCCGGGTCCTAGCTCCTACAATGAGCAGTTCTTC.

This clonotype was observed a few times. The chain recombines TRBV29-1 with TRBJ2-2, with 7 bases aligning to TRBD1. The germline V gene has CDR1 SQVTM and CDR2 ANQGSEA. V was clipped by 3 bases and J by 0 bases; unmatched bases: 10. The CDR3 is 17 amino acids. The CDR3 DNA reads TGCAGCGTTGAGAGTCCACAGGGGACCCCGAACACCGGGGAGCTGTTTTTT. This translates into CSVESPQGTPNTGELFF.

This clonotype was seen a few times. The genes are TRBV5-1 and TRBJ2-2, with D perhaps TRBD1 or TRBD2 (5 bases each). Trimming shortened V by 1 base and J by 0 bases, and 10 bases separated the two germline ends. Germline-derived CDR1 and CDR2 are SGHRS and YFSETQ. CDR3 length equals 16 residues. CDR3 nucleotides: TGCGCCAGCAGCTTGCGGGGCGACACGAACACCGGGGAGCTGTTTTTT. The encoded protein is CASSLRGDTNTGELFF. Drawing the rest from reference TRBV5-1 and TRBJ2-2, the complete variable domain is KAGVTQTPRYLIKTRGQQVTLSCSPISGHRSVSWYQQTPGQGLQFLFEYFSETQRNKGNFPGRFSGRQFSNSRSEMNVSTLELGDSALYLCASSLRGDTNTGELFFGEGSRLTVL.

This clonotype has just a few counts. The V and J genes are TRBV7-2 and TRBJ2-3; 7 bases are shared with TRBD2. Trimming took 1 base from V and 7 from J; bases not matched to a gene: 14. The germline V gene has CDR1 SGHTA and CDR2 FQGNSA. There are 17 residues in the CDR3. For the CDR3, the DNA is TGTGCCAGCAGCTTAGGCGCAGGGCGGGAGAAACGCAATACGCAGTATTTT. This translates into CASSLGAGREKRNTQYF.

This clonotype was observed a few times. J is TRBJ2-3 and V is TRBV7-8; 7 nucleotides line up with TRBD2. V lost 1 base to trimming and J lost 6 bases; unmatched junction nucleotides: 7. The CDR3 is 15 residues long. Germline CDR1 SGHVS, CDR2 FQNEAQ. CDR3 sequence (DNA): TGTGCCAGCAGCTTAGGGGGAGGGTTGGTGGATACGCAGTATTTT. Translation gives CASSLGGGLVDTQYF. Using reference TRBV7-8 and TRBJ2-3 for the parts outside the CDR3, the full variable domain is GAGVSQSPRYKVAKRGQDVALRCDPISGHVSLFWYQQALGQGPEFLTYFQNEAQLDKSGLPSDRFFAERPEGSVSTLKIQRTQQEDSAVYLCASSLGGGLVDTQYFGPGTRLTVL.

As regards this clonotype: This may come from a read error, since a much larger clone is one base off. CDR3 sequence: CASSVESTDTQYF. For the CDR3, the DNA is TGTGCCAGCAGTGTTGAGAGCACAGATACGCAGTATTTT. This chain links TRBV2 with TRBJ2-3; D gene uncertain. The V end lost 4 bases, the J end lost 0 bases, and 5 bases lay between the germline ends. Germline loops: CDR1 SNHLY, CDR2 FYNNEI. CDR3 length equals 13 residues.

The table lists this clonotype with many counts. The V and J genes are TRBV12-3 or TRBV12-4 and TRBJ2-2; 7 nucleotides line up with TRBD1. This CDR3 has 15 amino acids. The V gene end was trimmed by 5 bases and the J gene end by 3 bases; junction bases not matched to a gene: 6. In nucleotides, the CDR3 is TGTGCCAGCAGTATGACAGGGTCGGACACCGGGGAGCTGTTTTTT. Translating it yields CASSMTGSDTGELFF.

This clonotype was detected only a few times. The chain links TRBV21-1 to TRBJ2-2; the table's D call, TRBD1, was not checked against the DNA. TRBV21-1 is annotated as a pseudogene. The length of the CDR3 is 19 residues. The CDR3 bases are TGTGCCAGCAGCAAATCTTACGGATGGAGGGGGCGACTTACCGGGGAGCTGTTTTTT. The encoded protein is CASSKSYGWRGRLTGELFF.